These 15 T cell receptor beta chains came from one sample sequenced in a study of blood T cell repertoires in COVID-19. Some clones are missing from TCRdb's copy, which holds only in-frame ones; the method was immunoSEQ multiplex PCR. The table lists approximately 100,000 clones, about 80% of them singletons. Source material: peripheral blood. The receptor source for this set is a man between 65 and 80 years old with acute or convalescent COVID-19.

This clone was seen more than once but under ten times. The V and J genes are TRBV7-9 and TRBJ1-4; TRBD1 is a possible D gene (6 bases). Germline CDR1 reads SEHNR; CDR2 reads FQNEAQ (reference sequence). The CDR3 is 14 residues long. With 0 bases removed from V and 7 bases from J, the gap between germline ends came to 9 bases. CDR3 loop: CASSLASRGEKLFF. The CDR3 DNA follows: TGTGCCAGCAGCTTAGCCTCCAGGGGTGAAAAACTGTTTTTT.

The chain combines TRBV19 with TRBJ2-6, with D possibly TRBD1 on 6 matching bases. Germline loops: CDR1 LNHDA, CDR2 SQIVND (reference sequence). V was cut by 10 bases and J by 3 bases, with 19 bases left in between. CDR3 length: 16 residues. The CDR3 is CATKKTGSVGANVLTF. In nucleotides, the CDR3 is TGTGCCACCAAGAAGACAGGCTCTGTTGGGGCCAACGTCCTGACTTTC. The whole variable domain, filled in from reference TRBV19 and TRBJ2-6, reads DGGITQSPKYLFRKEGQNVTLSCEQNLNHDAMYWYRQDPGQGLRLIYYSQIVNDFQKGDIAEGYSVSREKKESFPLTVTSAQKNPTAFYLCATKKTGSVGANVLTFGAGSRLTVL.

This chain uses TRBV6-2 or TRBV6-3 with TRBJ2-5; 7 bases line up with TRBD1. Losses at the gene ends were 1 base for V and 5 bases for J; bases not matched to a gene: 7. The CDR3 totals 15 residues. Looked up from germline, CDR1 is MNHEY and CDR2 is SVGEGT. For the CDR3, the DNA is TGTGCCAGCAGTTACTATGACAGGGCCCGCGAGACCCAGTACTTC. Its translation is CASSYYDRARETQYF.

V and J are TRBV19 and TRBJ2-3, with D possibly matching TRBD2 (6 bases). Germline V gene data show CDR1 as LNHDA and CDR2 as SQIVND (reference sequence). The V end was cut by 6 bases, the J end by 1 base, with 17 bases between. The CDR3 has 16 residues. The CDR3 coding sequence is TGTGCCAGTAGCGCTCCTAGCAGGGAGGGCACAGATACGCAGTATTTT. Protein sequence: CASSAPSREGTDTQYF.

The genes are TRBV6-5 and TRBJ1-1; D not resolved. Looked up from germline, CDR1 is MNHEY and CDR2 is SVGAGI. The CDR3 loop spans 15 amino acids. The V and J ends lost 2 bases and 1 base respectively, with 11 bases between them. In DNA, the CDR3 is TGTGCCAGCAGTTACAGTCTTATAGAGAACACTGAAGCTTTCTTT. It specifies CASSYSLIENTEAFF.

This clone has only one observation. V gene TRBV25-1 combines with J gene TRBJ1-5, with 7 bases identical to TRBD1. V shed 7 bases and J 2 bases; nucleotides not matched to a gene: 5. Germline CDR1 MGHDK, CDR2 SYGVNS. The CDR3 runs 14 residues. The CDR3 nucleotides read TGTGCCAGCACTCAGGGGACAGGCAATCAGCCCCAGCATTTT. Translation gives CASTQGTGNQPQHF.

This clone has only one observation. The CDR3 here is CASRNGQGPPNTIYF. The DNA of the CDR3 is TGTGCCAGCAGAAACGGACAGGGGCCGCCAAACACCATATATTTT. The chain joins TRBV27 to TRBJ1-3; 9 bases are a match to TRBD1. The CDR3 runs to 15 residues. V lost 6 bases to trimming and J lost 6 bases; unmatched junction nucleotides: 9. The V gene's germline CDR1 is MNHEY and CDR2 SMNVEV (reference sequence).

The chain is built from TRBV3-1 (or the pseudogene TRBV3-2) and TRBJ2-7; a possible D gene is TRBD1 (6 bases). The CDR3 has 13 amino acids. CDR1 and CDR2 (germline): LGHDT, YNNKEL (reference sequence). Trimming took 3 bases from V and 3 from J, leaving 9 bases between them. The CDR3 protein is CASSQGAVYEQYF. As DNA, the CDR3 is TGTGCCAGCAGCCAGGGGGCGGTCTACGAGCAGTACTTC.

This chain connects TRBV19 to TRBJ1-5, with D maybe TRBD1 (6 bases). Germline values: CDR1 LNHDA, CDR2 SQIVND (reference sequence). CDR3 size: 12 residues. V lost 5 bases and J 9 bases, leaving 11 bases between the germline ends. In nucleotides, the CDR3 is TGTGCCAGTAGTGGCGACAGGAGGCCCCAGCATTTT. Translating gives CASSGDRRPQHF. Variable domain in full (rest from reference TRBV19 and TRBJ1-5): DGGITQSPKYLFRKEGQNVTLSCEQNLNHDAMYWYRQDPGQGLRLIYYSQIVNDFQKGDIAEGYSVSREKKESFPLTVTSAQKNPTAFYLCASSGDRRPQHFGDGTRLSIL.

The chain employs TRBV5-6 and TRBJ1-6; weak D call: TRBD1 (6 bases). V lost 4 bases, J lost 4 bases, and 12 bases lay in between. Germline V CDR1 and CDR2: SGHDT, YYEEEE. This CDR3 contains 15 residues. CDR3 bases: TGTGCCAGCAGCGCGAACGGACAGTATAATTCACCCCTCCACTTT. Encoded protein: CASSANGQYNSPLHF.

This chain joins TRBV3-1 (or the pseudogene TRBV3-2) and TRBJ2-7; TRBD2 matches at 8 bases. Trimming cost V 4 bases and J 2 bases; bases outside gene matches: 10. The CDR3 contains 16 residues. Germline values: CDR1 LGHDT, CDR2 YNNKEL (reference sequence). The CDR3 is CASSPPRMGLAYEQYF. As DNA, the CDR3 is TGTGCCAGCAGCCCTCCTAGGATGGGACTAGCCTACGAGCAGTACTTC.

The genes are TRBV18 and TRBJ2-1; perhaps TRBD1 as D (6 bases). The germline gives CDR1 KGHSH, CDR2 LQKENI. Trimming removed 6 bases from V and 1 base from J, with 13 bases in between. The CDR3 consists of 15 residues. The CDR3 loop is CASSLRQGSYNEQFF. CDR3 coding DNA: TGTGCCAGCTCGCTCCGGCAGGGGTCCTACAATGAGCAGTTCTTC. The complete variable domain, with remaining parts taken from reference TRBV18 and TRBJ2-1, reads NAGVMQNPRHLVRRRGQEARLRCSPMKGHSHVYWYRQLPEEGLKFMVYLQKENIIDESGMPKERFSAEFPKEGPSILRIQQVVRGDSAAYFCASSLRQGSYNEQFFGPGTRLTVL.

The V and J genes are TRBV5-1 and TRBJ1-2, with 7 nucleotides matching TRBD1. The V gene's germline CDR1 is SGHRS and CDR2 YFSETQ. The CDR3 consists of 14 residues. The junction had 3 bases not matched to a gene; V was cut back by 2 bases and J by 2 bases. Written as DNA, the CDR3 is TGCGCCAGCAGCTTTACAGGGGCAAACTATGGCTACACCTTC. Its translation: CASSFTGANYGYTF.

The V call is TRBV5-1, the J call TRBJ1-4; the match to TRBD1 covers 12 bases. The germline gives CDR1 SGHRS, CDR2 YFSETQ. The CDR3 spans 17 residues. V lost 5 bases to trimming and J lost 0 bases; unmatched junction nucleotides: 5. CDR3 residues: CASRRGTGGTTNEKLFF. The CDR3 DNA is TGCGCCAGCAGACGAGGGACAGGGGGCACAACTAATGAAAAACTGTTTTTT.

This sequence joins TRBV5-1 and TRBJ1-2, with 7 bases identical to TRBD1. J was trimmed by 5 bases and V by 2 bases; bases with no gene match: 3. The CDR3 sequence is 13 residues long. Germline loops: CDR1 SGHRS, CDR2 YFSETQ. In DNA form, the CDR3 reads TGCGCCAGCAGCTTTGACAGGGAGTATGGCTACACCTTC. This codes for CASSFDREYGYTF.